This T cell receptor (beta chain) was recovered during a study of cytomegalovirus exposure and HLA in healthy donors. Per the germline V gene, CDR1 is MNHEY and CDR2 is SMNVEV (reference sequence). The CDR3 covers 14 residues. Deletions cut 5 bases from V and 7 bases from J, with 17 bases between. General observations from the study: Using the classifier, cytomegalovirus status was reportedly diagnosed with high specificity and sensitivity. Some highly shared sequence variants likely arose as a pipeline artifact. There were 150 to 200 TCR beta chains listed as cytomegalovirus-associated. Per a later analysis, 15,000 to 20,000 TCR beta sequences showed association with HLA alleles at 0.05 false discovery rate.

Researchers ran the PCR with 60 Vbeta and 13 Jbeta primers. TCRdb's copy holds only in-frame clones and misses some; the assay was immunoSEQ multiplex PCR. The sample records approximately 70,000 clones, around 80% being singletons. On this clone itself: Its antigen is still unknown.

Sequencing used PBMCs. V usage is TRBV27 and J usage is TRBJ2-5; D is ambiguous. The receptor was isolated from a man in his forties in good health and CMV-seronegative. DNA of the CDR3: TGTGCCAGCAGTCGGCCTACCCACCCAGGGACCCAGTACTTC. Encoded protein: CASSRPTHPGTQYF.